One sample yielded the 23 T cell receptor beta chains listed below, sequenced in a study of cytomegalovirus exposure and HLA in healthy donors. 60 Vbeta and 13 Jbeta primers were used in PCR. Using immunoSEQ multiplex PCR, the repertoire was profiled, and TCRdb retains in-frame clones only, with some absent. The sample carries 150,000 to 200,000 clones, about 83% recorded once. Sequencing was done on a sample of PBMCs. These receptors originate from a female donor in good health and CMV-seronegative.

CDR3 sequence (DNA): TGTGCCTGGAGTGTACGGGCAGGGCCTTACTATGGCTACACCTTC. The encoded protein is CAWSVRAGPYYGYTF. This rearrangement joins TRBV30 to TRBJ1-2, with a weak D call TRBD1 (5 bases). Germline CDR1 GTSNPN, CDR2 SVGIG (reference sequence). The CDR3 spans 15 residues. Trimming left V 0 bases short and J 3 bases short, with 14 bases between.

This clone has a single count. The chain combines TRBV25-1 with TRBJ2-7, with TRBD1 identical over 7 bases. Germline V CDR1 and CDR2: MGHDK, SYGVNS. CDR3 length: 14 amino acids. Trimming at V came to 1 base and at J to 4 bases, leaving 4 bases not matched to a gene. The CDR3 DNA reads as TGTGCCAGCAGTGAATGGGGACAGACTTACGAGCAGTACTTC. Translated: CASSEWGQTYEQYF.

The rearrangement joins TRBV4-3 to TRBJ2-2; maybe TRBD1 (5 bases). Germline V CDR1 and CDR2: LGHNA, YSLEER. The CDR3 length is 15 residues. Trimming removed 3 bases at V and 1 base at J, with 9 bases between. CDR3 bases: TGCGCCAGCAGCCACGACCAGGGGAACACCGGGGAGCTGTTTTTT. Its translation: CASSHDQGNTGELFF.

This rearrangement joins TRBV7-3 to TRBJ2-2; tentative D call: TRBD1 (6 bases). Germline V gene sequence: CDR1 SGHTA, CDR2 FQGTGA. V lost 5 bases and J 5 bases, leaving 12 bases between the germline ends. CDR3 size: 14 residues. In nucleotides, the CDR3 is TGTGCCAGCAGCCCTCACAGGGTTACCGGGGAGCTGTTTTTT. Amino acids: CASSPHRVTGELFF.

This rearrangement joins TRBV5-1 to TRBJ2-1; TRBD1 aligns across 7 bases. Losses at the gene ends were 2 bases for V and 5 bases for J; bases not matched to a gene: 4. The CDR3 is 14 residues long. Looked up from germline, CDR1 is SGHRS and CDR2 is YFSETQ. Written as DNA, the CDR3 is TGCGCCAGCAGCTTCGGGACAGCCCACAATGAGCAGTTCTTC. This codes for CASSFGTAHNEQFF.

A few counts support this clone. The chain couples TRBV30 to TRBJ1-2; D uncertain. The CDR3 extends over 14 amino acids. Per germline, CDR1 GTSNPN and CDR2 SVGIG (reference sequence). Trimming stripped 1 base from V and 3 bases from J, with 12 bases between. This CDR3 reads CAWSGQRYYYGYTF. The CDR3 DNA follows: TGTGCCTGGAGTGGGCAGCGCTATTACTATGGCTACACCTTC.

The CDR3 sequence is CASSPTTGTSYEQYF. CDR3 bases: TGTGCCAGCAGCCCGACGACAGGGACGTCCTACGAGCAGTACTTC. This sequence joins TRBV28 and TRBJ2-7, with TRBD1 matching over 7 bases. The J segment lost 1 base and the V segment lost 6 bases, leaving 9 bases of the junction unmatched. Germline-derived CDR1 and CDR2 are MDHEN and SYDVKM. This CDR3 has 15 amino acids.

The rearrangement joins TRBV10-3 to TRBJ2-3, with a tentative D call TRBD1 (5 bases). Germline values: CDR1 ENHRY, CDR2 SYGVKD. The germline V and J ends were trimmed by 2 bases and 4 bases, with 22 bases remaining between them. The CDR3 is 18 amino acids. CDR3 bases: TGTGCCATCAGTGAGCCTCAGCAAGGGGCGCTTGCTGCAGATACGCAGTATTTT. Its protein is CAISEPQQGALAADTQYF.

DNA for the CDR3: TGTGCCAGCAGTGAGACCGGGATGAACAATGAGCAGTTCTTC. Encoded protein: CASSETGMNNEQFF. The rearrangement uses TRBV2 and TRBJ2-1, with D possibly matching TRBD2 (5 bases). The CDR3 covers 14 residues. Germline V lookup: CDR1 SNHLY, CDR2 FYNNEI. The V end was cut by 3 bases, the J end by 5 bases, with 11 bases between.

The CDR3 is CASSWDSHKNIQYF. The CDR3 DNA follows: TGTGCCAGCAGTTGGGACTCACACAAAAACATTCAGTACTTC. The V gene is TRBV27, the J gene TRBJ2-4; weak D call: TRBD2 (6 bases). The CDR3 runs 14 residues. The V gene's germline CDR1 is MNHEY and CDR2 SMNVEV (reference sequence). Deletions cut 4 bases from V and 3 bases from J, with 10 bases between.

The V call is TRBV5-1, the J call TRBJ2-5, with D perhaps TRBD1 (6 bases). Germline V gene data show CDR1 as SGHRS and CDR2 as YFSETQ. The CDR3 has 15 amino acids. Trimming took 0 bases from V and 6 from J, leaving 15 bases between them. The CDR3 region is CASSLVRPGEKTQYF. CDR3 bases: TGCGCCAGCAGCTTGGTTCGTCCAGGGGAGAAGACCCAGTACTTC. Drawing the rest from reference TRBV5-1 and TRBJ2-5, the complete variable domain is KAGVTQTPRYLIKTRGQQVTLSCSPISGHRSVSWYQQTPGQGLQFLFEYFSETQRNKGNFPGRFSGRQFSNSRSEMNVSTLELGDSALYLCASSLVRPGEKTQYFGPGTRLLVL.

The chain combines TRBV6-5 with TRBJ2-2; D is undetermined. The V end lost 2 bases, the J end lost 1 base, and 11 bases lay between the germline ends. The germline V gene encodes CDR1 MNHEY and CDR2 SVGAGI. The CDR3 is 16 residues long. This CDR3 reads CASSYPGGQNTGELFF. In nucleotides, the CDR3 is TGTGCCAGCAGTTACCCCGGTGGGCAGAACACCGGGGAGCTGTTTTTT.

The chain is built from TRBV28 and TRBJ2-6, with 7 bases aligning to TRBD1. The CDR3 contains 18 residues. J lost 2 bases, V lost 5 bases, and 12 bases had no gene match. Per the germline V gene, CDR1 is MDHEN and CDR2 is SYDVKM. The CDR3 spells CASSTYRGEGPGANVLTF. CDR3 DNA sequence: TGTGCCAGCAGTACCTACAGGGGAGAGGGCCCTGGGGCCAACGTCCTGACTTTC.

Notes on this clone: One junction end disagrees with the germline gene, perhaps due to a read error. DNA for the CDR3: TGTTCCAGCAGCCCCCAGGGGGCGAATGAAAAACTGTTTTTT. Its translation: CSSSPQGANEKLFF. The chain employs TRBV7-9 and TRBJ1-4, with 8 bases aligning to TRBD1. CDR1 is SEHNR, CDR2 FQNEAQ, per germline (reference sequence). The CDR3 loop spans 14 amino acids.

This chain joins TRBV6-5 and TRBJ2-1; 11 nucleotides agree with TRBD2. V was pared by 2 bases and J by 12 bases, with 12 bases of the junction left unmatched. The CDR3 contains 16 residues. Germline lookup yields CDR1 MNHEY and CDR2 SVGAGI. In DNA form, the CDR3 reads TGTGCCAGCAGTTACGGTGGGACTAGCGGTGGGCCGTGGCAGTTCTTC. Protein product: CASSYGGTSGGPWQFF.

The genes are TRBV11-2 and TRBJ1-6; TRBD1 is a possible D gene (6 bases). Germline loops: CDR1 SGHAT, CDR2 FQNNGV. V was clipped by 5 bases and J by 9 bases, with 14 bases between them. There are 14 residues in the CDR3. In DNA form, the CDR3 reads TGTGCCAGCAGCCTCGACAGGTTGGGTTCACCCCTCCACTTT. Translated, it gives CASSLDRLGSPLHF. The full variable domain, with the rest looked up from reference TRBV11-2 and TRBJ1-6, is EAGVAQSPRYKIIEKRQSVAFWCNPISGHATLYWYQQILGQGPKLLIQFQNNGVVDDSQLPKDRFSAERLKGVDSTLKIQPAKLEDSAVYLCASSLDRLGSPLHFGNGTRLTVT.

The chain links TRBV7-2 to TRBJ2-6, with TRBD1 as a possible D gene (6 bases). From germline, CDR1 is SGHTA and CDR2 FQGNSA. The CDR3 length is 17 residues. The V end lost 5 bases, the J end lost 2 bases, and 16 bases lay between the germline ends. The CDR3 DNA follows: TGTGCCAGCAGCCCCCAAGGCAGGGGCACTGGGGCCAACGTCCTGACTTTC. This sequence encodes CASSPQGRGTGANVLTF.

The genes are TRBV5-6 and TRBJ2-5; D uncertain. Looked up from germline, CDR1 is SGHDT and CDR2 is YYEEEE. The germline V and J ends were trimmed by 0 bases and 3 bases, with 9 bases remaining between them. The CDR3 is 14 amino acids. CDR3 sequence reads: CASSLGDWKETQYF. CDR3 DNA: TGTGCCAGCAGCTTGGGAGACTGGAAAGAGACCCAGTACTTC.

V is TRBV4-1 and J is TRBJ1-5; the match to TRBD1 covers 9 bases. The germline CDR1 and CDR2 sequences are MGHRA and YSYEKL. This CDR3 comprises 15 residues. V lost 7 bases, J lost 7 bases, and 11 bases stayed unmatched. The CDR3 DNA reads TGCGCCAGCAACCAGGTTGACAGGGGGGCCCAGCCCCAGCATTTT. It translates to CASNQVDRGAQPQHF.

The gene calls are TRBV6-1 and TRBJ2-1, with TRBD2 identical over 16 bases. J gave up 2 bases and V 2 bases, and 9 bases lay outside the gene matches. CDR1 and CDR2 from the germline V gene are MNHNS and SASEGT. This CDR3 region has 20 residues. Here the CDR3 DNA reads TGTGCCAGCAGTGAATGGGACGGGACTAGCGGGAGGGCACCCTACAATGAGCAGTTCTTC. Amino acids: CASSEWDGTSGRAPYNEQFF.

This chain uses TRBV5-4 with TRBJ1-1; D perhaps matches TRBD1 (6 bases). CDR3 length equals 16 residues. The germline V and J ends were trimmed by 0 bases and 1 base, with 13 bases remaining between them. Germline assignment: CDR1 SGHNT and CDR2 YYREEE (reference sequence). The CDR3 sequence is CASSLAAGATNTEAFF. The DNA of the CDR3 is TGTGCCAGCAGCTTGGCTGCGGGGGCTACGAACACTGAAGCTTTCTTT.

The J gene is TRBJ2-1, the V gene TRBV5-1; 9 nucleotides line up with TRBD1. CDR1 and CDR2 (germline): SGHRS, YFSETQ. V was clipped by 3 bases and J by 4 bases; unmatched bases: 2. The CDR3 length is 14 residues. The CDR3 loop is CASSSGTGYNEQFF. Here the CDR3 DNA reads TGCGCCAGCAGCTCGGGGACAGGGTACAATGAGCAGTTCTTC.

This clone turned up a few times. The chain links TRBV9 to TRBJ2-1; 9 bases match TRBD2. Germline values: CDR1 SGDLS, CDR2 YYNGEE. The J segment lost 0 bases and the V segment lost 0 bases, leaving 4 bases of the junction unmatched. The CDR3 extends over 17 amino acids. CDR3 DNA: TGTGCCAGCAGCGTAGTAGGTAGCGGGAGCTCCTACAATGAGCAGTTCTTC. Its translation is CASSVVGSGSSYNEQFF. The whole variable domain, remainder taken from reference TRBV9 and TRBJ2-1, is DSGVTQTPKHLITATGQRVTLRCSPRSGDLSVYWYQQSLDQGLQFLIQYYNGEERAKGNILERFSAQQFPDLHSELNLSSLELGDSALYFCASSVVGSGSSYNEQFFGPGTRLTVL.